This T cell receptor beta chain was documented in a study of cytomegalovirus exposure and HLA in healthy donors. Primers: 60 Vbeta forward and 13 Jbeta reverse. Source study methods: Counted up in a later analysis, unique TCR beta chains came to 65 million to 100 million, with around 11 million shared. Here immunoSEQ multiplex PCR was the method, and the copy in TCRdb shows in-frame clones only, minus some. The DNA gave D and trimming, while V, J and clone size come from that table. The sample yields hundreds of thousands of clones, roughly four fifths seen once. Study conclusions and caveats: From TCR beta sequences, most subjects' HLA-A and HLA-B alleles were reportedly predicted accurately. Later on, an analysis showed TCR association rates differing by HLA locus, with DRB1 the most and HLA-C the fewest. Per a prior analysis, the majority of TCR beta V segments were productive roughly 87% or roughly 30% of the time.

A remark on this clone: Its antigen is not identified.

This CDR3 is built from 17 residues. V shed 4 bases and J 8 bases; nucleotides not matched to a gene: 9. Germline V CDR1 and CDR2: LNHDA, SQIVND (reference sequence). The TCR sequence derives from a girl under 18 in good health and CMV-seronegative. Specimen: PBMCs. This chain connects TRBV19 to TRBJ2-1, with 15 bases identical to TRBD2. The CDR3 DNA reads TGTGCCAGTAGTACCAGGACTAGCGGGAGGGCAGACGATGAGCAGTTCTTC. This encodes CASSTRTSGRADDEQFF.